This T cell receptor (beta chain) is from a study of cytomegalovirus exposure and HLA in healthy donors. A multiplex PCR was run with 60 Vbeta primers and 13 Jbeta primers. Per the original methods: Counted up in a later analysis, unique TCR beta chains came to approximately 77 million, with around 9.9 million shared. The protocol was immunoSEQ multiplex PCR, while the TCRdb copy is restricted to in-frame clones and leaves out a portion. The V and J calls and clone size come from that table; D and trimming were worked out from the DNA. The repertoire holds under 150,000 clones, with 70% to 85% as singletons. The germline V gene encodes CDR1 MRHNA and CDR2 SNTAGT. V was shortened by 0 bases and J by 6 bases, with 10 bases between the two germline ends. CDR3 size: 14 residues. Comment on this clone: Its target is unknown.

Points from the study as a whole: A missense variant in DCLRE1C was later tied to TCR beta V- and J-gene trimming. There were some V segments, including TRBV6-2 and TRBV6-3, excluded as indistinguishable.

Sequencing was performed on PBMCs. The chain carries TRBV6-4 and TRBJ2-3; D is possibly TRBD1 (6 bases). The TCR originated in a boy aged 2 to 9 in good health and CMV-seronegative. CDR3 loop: CASSDSTGPDTQYF. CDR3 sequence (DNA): TGTGCCAGCAGTGACTCCACAGGGCCGGATACGCAGTATTTT.